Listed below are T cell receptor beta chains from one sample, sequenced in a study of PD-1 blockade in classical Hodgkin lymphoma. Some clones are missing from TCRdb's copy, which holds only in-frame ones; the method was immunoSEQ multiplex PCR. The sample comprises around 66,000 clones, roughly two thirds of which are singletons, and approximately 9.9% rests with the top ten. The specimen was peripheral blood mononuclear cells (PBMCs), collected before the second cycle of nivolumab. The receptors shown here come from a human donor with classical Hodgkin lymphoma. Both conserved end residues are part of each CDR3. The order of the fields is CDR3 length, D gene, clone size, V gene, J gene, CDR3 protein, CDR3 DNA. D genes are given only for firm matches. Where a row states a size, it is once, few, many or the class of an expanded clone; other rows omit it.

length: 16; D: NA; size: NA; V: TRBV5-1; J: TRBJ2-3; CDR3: CASSLEGTGATDTQYF; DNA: TGCGCCAGCAGCTTGGAGGGTACCGGGGCCACAGATACGCAGTATTTT
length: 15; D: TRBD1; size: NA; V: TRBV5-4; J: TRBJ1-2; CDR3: CASSSRTGENYGYTF; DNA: TGTGCCAGCAGCTCGAGGACAGGGGAGAACTATGGCTACACCTTC
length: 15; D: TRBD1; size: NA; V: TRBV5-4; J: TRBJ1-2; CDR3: CASSLEQGQWRGYTF; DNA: TGTGCCAGCAGCTTGGAACAGGGGCAGTGGCGGGGCTACACCTTC
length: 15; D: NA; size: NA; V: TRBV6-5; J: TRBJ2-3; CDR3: CASTPAGGRTDTQYF; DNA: TGTGCCAGCACCCCGGCCGGGGGTCGCACAGATACGCAGTATTTT
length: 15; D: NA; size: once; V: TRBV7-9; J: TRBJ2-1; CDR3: CASRGGPSSYNEQFF; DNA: TGTGCCAGCCGTGGGGGGCCTAGCTCCTACAATGAGCAGTTCTTC
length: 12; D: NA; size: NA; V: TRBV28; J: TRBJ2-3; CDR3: CASSLIPIDVDF; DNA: TGTGCCAGCAGTCTAATCCCGATAGACGTGGATTTT
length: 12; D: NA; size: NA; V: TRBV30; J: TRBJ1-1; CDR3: CAWSVGGNEAFF; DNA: TGTGCCTGGAGTGTAGGAGGGAACGAAGCTTTCTTT
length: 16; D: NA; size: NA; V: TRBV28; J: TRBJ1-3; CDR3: CASSLKGLLSGNTIYF; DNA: TGTGCCAGCAGTTTAAAGGGACTTTTATCTGGAAACACCATATATTTT
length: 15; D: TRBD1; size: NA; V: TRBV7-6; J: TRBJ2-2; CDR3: CASSLGRTGAGELFF; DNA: TGTGCCAGCAGCTTAGGTCGGACAGGGGCCGGGGAGCTGTTTTTT
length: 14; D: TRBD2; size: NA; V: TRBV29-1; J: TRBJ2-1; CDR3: CSAWGTSGYNEQFF; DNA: TGCAGCGCCTGGGGGACTAGCGGGTACAATGAGCAGTTCTTC
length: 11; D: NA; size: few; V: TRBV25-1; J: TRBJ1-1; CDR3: CASKDRDEAFF; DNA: TGTGCCAGTAAGGACAGAGATGAAGCTTTCTTT
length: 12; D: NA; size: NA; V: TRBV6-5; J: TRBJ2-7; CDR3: CASSPGPYEQYF; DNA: TGTGCCAGCAGTCCAGGGCCCTACGAGCAGTACTTC
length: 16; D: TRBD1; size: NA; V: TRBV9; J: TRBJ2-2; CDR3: CASSVDGTGVSRELFF; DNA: TGTGCCAGCAGCGTAGACGGGACAGGGGTTTCCAGGGAGCTGTTTTTT
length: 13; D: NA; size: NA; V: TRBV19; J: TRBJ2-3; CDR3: CASSRQDTDTQYF; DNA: TGTGCCAGTAGTCGACAGGACACAGATACGCAGTATTTT
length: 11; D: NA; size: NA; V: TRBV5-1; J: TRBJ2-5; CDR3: CASSFQETQYF; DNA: TGCGCCAGCAGCTTTCAAGAGACCCAGTACTTC
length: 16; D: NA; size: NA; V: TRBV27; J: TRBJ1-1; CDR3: CASSLVRTAYDTEAFF; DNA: TGTGCCAGCAGTTTAGTAAGAACAGCATACGACACTGAAGCTTTCTTT
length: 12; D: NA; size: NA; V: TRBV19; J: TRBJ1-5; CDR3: CASSYSGQPQHF; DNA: TGTGCCAGTAGTTACTCGGGTCAGCCCCAGCATTTT
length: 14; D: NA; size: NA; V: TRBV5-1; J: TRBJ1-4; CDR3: CASSDGATNEKLFF; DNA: TGCGCCAGCAGTGACGGGGCGACTAATGAAAAACTGTTTTTT